A selection of T cell receptor beta chains follows, all from one sample in a study of T cells after yellow fever vaccination. TCRdb re-called the 5' RACE reads through MiXCR, storing one row per CDR3 protein. The sample shows about 300,000 distinct CDR3 sequences, around 7% of them seen only once. Sequencing used PBMCs, obtained 35 to 50 days after the first yellow fever vaccination. Receptors were obtained from a man aged 18 to 35 who received the YFV17D yellow fever vaccine. The CDR3 runs from the conserved cysteine through the conserved F or W. A D gene is named only where the DNA matches it firmly. Size is omitted from some rows. Given values are once, few, many or a class for expanded clones.

.,.,TRBJ1-5,TRBV10-3,TGTGCCATCGGAAGAGGGCCGTATAGCAATCAGCCCCAGCATTTT,CAIGRGPYSNQPQHF
.,.,TRBJ1-2,TRBV4-3,TGCGCCAGCAGCCAAGAAGGAGGACGCTATGGCTACACCTTC,CASSQEGGRYGYTF
few,.,TRBJ2-3,TRBV20-1,TGCAGTGCTAGGCCCCCTCCTAGCACAGATACGCAGTATTTT,CSARPPPSTDTQYF
many,.,TRBJ2-1,TRBV5-5,TGTGCCAGCAGCTCAGTGGGGGACTTTGAGCAGTTCTTC,CASSSVGDFEQFF
few,.,TRBJ1-2,TRBV6-5,TGTGCCAGCAGTTACCCGGCGGCTTCTAACTATGGCTACACCTTC,CASSYPAASNYGYTF
many,.,TRBJ2-5,TRBV12-3/TRBV12-4,TGTGCCAGCGATTATGGGGGCGCGGGTCAAGAGACCCAGTACTTC,CASDYGGAGQETQYF
few,TRBD1,TRBJ1-5,TRBV20-1,TGCAGTGCTATTGGGACAGGGAATCAGCCCCAGCATTTT,CSAIGTGNQPQHF
many,.,TRBJ1-2,TRBV12-3/TRBV12-4,TGTGCCAGCAGTTTAGCGGATGGGGACTACACCTTC,CASSLADGDYTF
many,TRBD1,TRBJ2-5,TRBV29-1,TGCAGCTTGTCGGGACAGACAGAAGAGACCCAGTACTTC,CSLSGQTEETQYF
few,.,TRBJ1-5,TRBV20-1,TGCAGTGCTAGAGGACACAGAAGCAATCAGCCCCAGCATTTT,CSARGHRSNQPQHF
.,.,TRBJ1-5,TRBV7-9,TGTGCCAGCAGCTTAGCGCTCAGTAATCAGCCCCAGCATTTT,CASSLALSNQPQHF